One sample yielded the 30 T cell receptor beta chains listed below, sequenced in a study of T cells in Graves' hyperthyroidism and ophthalmopathy (dated by TCRdb to the late 2010s). The library was made by multiplex PCR. Sequenced using an Illumina HiSeq 2000. TCR beta CDR3 regions were amplified from RNA transcripts. The TCR CDR3 was subjected to a first round of RT-PCR using the HTBI primer set and the Qiagen OneStep RT-PCR kit. The raw public data were reprocessed by TCRdb itself: fastp quality trimming at Q25, MiXCR clonotype calling, in-frame beta chains only. Merged by CDR3 protein, the rows form single entries marked with the most common genes and DNA. The sample table contains about 500,000 distinct CDR3 sequences; only one count was recorded for 16% of them. About 18% of the sample is held by the ten biggest clonotypes. Material for sequencing was blood. The receptor source for this set is a woman aged 18-29 years with Graves' hyperthyroidism.

This clonotype was recorded at least ten times. The CDR3 DNA is TGTGCCAGCAGTTACTCCGGACAGGTTCCAGGCTACACCTTC. The encoded protein is CASSYSGQVPGYTF. This rearrangement joins TRBV6-5 to TRBJ1-2; 7 nucleotides agree with TRBD1. This CDR3 comprises 14 residues. CDR1 is MNHEY, CDR2 SVGAGI, per germline. V lost 0 bases and J lost 8; bases outside the gene matches: 6.

The genes are TRBV27 and TRBJ2-3; the match to TRBD2 covers 14 bases. The length of the CDR3 is 16 residues. Germline V lookup: CDR1 MNHEY, CDR2 SMNVEV (reference sequence). J was trimmed by 5 bases and V by 4 bases; bases with no gene match: 5. CDR3 coding DNA: TGTGCCAGCAGTTCCCTAGGGACTAGCGGGGGAGATACGCAGTATTTT. It codes for CASSSLGTSGGDTQYF.

This clonotype has ten or more counts. The J gene is TRBJ2-3, the V gene TRBV5-1, with a possible D match to TRBD1 (5 bases). This CDR3 contains 16 residues. Trimming shortened V by 0 bases and J by 0 bases, and 11 bases separated the two germline ends. CDR1 SGHRS and CDR2 YFSETQ come from the germline V gene. CDR3 sequence (DNA): TGCGCCAGCAGCTTGGGTCCTCAGGGAAGCACAGATACGCAGTATTTT. Amino acids: CASSLGPQGSTDTQYF.

Turning to this clonotype: This may stem from a read error, because a much larger clone lies one nucleotide away. The chain joins TRBV7-2 to TRBJ2-5, with 7 nucleotides matching TRBD1. CDR1 and CDR2 from the germline V gene are SGHTA and FQGNSA. The CDR3 has 16 amino acids. Here the CDR3 DNA reads TGTGCCAGCATCCCCAGCCGAGGGGGCCGAGGGGAGACCCTGTACTTC. It specifies CASIPSRGGRGETLYF.

This clonotype was seen more than once but under ten times. V and J are TRBV20-1 and TRBJ2-6; D might be TRBD1 or TRBD2, each matching 7 bases. This CDR3 comprises 17 residues. Germline CDR1 reads DFQATT; CDR2 reads SNEGSKA (reference sequence). Trimming stripped 0 bases from V and 2 bases from J, with 14 bases between. This CDR3 is CSARDSGGGTGANVLTF. CDR3 sequence (DNA): TGCAGTGCTAGAGATTCAGGGGGGGGAACTGGGGCCAACGTCCTGACTTTC.

This clonotype was counted between two and nine times. The chain joins TRBV2 to TRBJ2-6, with TRBD2 as a possible D gene (7 bases). CDR1 is SNHLY, CDR2 FYNNEI, per germline. CDR3 length: 15 residues. V was shortened by 5 bases and J by 9 bases, with 17 bases between the two germline ends. Written as DNA, the CDR3 is TGTGCCAGCAGTCCGAGGGGGGGGGCGCTCAACGTCCTGACTTTC. Its translation: CASSPRGGALNVLTF. Drawing the rest from reference TRBV2 and TRBJ2-6, the complete variable domain is EPEVTQTPSHQVTQMGQEVILRCVPISNHLYFYWYRQILGQKVEFLVSFYNNEISEKSEIFDDQFSVERPDGSNFTLKIRSTKLEDSAMYFCASSPRGGALNVLTFGAGSRLTVL.

V is TRBV20-1 and J is TRBJ1-5; 9 positions agree with TRBD1. V lost 4 bases, J lost 2 bases, and 6 bases stayed unmatched. Germline CDR1 DFQATT, CDR2 SNEGSKA (reference sequence). The CDR3 runs 15 residues. The CDR3 DNA reads as TGCAGTGCTAATACAGGGGGCTGGGGCAATCAGCCCCAGCATTTT. This encodes CSANTGGWGNQPQHF.

The genes are TRBV13 and TRBJ1-3; D might be TRBD1 (5 bases). This CDR3 is 14 amino acids long. Trimming took 3 bases from V and 1 from J, leaving 7 bases between them. CDR1 is PRHDT, CDR2 FYEKMQ, per germline (reference sequence). In nucleotides, the CDR3 is TGTGCCAGCAGCTTCAAGGGGTCTGGAAACACCATATATTTT. Protein product: CASSFKGSGNTIYF.

This clonotype was seen a handful of times. The chain joins TRBV4-3 to TRBJ2-1; TRBD2 matches 8 bases. The germline V gene encodes CDR1 LGHNA and CDR2 YSLEER. Losses at the gene ends were 7 bases for V and 9 bases for J; bases not matched to a gene: 2. The CDR3 consists of 11 residues. The CDR3 here is CASTRGGEQFF. In DNA form, the CDR3 reads TGCGCCAGCACCCGGGGGGGTGAGCAGTTCTTC.

This chain connects TRBV7-9 to TRBJ2-2, with 7 bases matching TRBD1. The CDR3 extends over 18 amino acids. CDR1 SEHNR and CDR2 FQNEAQ come from the germline V gene (reference sequence). Trimming cost V 5 bases and J 0 bases; bases outside gene matches: 12. CDR3 sequence reads: CASSRRGQSHANTGELFF. DNA of the CDR3: TGTGCCAGCAGCAGAAGGGGGCAGTCCCACGCGAACACCGGGGAGCTGTTTTTT.

The rearrangement uses TRBV9 and TRBJ2-3; D is ambiguous. The CDR3 is 14 amino acids. Trimming removed 0 bases from V and 2 bases from J, with 7 bases in between. Germline V gene sequence: CDR1 SGDLS, CDR2 YYNGEE. CDR3 protein: CASSVGLLTDTQYF. The CDR3 coding sequence is TGTGCCAGCAGCGTAGGCCTGCTCACAGATACGCAGTATTTT.

This clonotype was seen ten or more times. The genes are TRBV11-3 and TRBJ1-4, with D possibly TRBD1 on 6 matching bases. Trimming cost V 5 bases and J 4 bases, with 11 bases left between them. Germline loops: CDR1 SGHNT, CDR2 YENEEA. The CDR3 sequence is 14 residues long. CDR3 sequence: CASSEGTFNEKLFF. CDR3 coding DNA: TGTGCCAGCAGCGAGGGGACATTTAATGAAAAACTGTTTTTT.

In this sample, this clonotype turned up once. The junction and the germline gene differ at one end; a read error may be behind it. In nucleotides, the CDR3 is TGTGCCAACAGCTTGGTCGGACCGGGTAACTATGGCTACACCTTC. Encoded protein: CANSLVGPGNYGYTF. The chain employs TRBV5-8 and TRBJ1-2; no firm D call. From germline, CDR1 is SGHTS and CDR2 YDEGEE. This CDR3 contains 15 residues.

There are a few counts of this clonotype. The V and J genes are TRBV7-3 and TRBJ2-3; 8 bases are shared with TRBD2. Germline-derived CDR1 and CDR2 are SGHTA and FQGTGA. The V and J ends lost 1 base and 10 bases, in that order; junction bases with no gene match: 19. The CDR3 contains 18 residues. In DNA, the CDR3 is TGTGCCAGCAGCTTAAATGTGGCGGGCGGGGGGTCTTTGGGAGCGCAGTATTTT. As protein: CASSLNVAGGGSLGAQYF.

J is TRBJ2-5 and V is TRBV4-1; 7 bases are a match to TRBD1. Unmatched junction bases numbered 3, after V lost 0 bases and J lost 2 bases. The CDR3 totals 15 residues. CDR1 is MGHRA, CDR2 YSYEKL, per germline. The CDR3 spells CASSQDGTAQETQYF. The CDR3, as DNA: TGCGCCAGCAGCCAAGATGGGACAGCTCAAGAGACCCAGTACTTC.

This clonotype has a handful of counts. The chain recombines TRBV15 with TRBJ2-7, with unresolved D. V lost 4 bases and J lost 2, with 9 bases in between. In germline, CDR1 is LNHNV, CDR2 YYDKDF (reference sequence). CDR3 length equals 13 residues. This CDR3 reads CATSKTEAYEQYF. The CDR3 coding sequence is TGTGCCACCAGCAAAACCGAGGCCTACGAGCAGTACTTC.

This clonotype was seen only a few times. This chain joins TRBV6-1 and TRBJ2-3, with D maybe TRBD1 (5 bases). Germline V gene lookup returns CDR1 MNHNS and CDR2 SASEGT. With 5 bases removed from V and 2 bases from J, the gap between germline ends came to 17 bases. This CDR3 spans 16 amino acids. CDR3 nucleotides: TGTGCCAGCAGTTCCCTCCCAGGGCAGGCCACAGATACGCAGTATTTT. It encodes CASSSLPGQATDTQYF.

This clonotype was detected a few times. V and J are TRBV10-3 and TRBJ1-2; 7 bases map to TRBD1. From germline, CDR1 is ENHRY and CDR2 SYGVKD. This CDR3 region has 14 residues. V dropped 2 bases and J dropped 4; count of bases not matched to a gene: 4. The CDR3 reads CAISEATGPYGYTF. The CDR3 nucleotides are TGTGCCATCAGTGAGGCGACAGGGCCCTATGGCTACACCTTC.

To note about this clonotype: The germline gene is not matched at one end of the junction; a read error may be the cause. This sequence joins TRBV4-3 and TRBJ1-5, with TRBD1 matching 7 bases. The CDR3 totals 15 residues. CDR1 is LGHNA, CDR2 YSLEER, per germline. The CDR3 spells CASSVPGQRNQPQRF. In nucleotides, the CDR3 is TGCGCCAGCAGCGTACCGGGACAGAGGAATCAGCCCCAGCGTTTT.

This clonotype was counted at least ten times. The CDR3 loop is CASSPGTSGIDTGELFF. DNA for the CDR3: TGTGCCAGCAGTCCCGGGACTAGCGGGATCGACACCGGGGAGCTGTTTTTT. The chain couples TRBV6-1 to TRBJ2-2; 13 bases line up with TRBD2. Germline assignment: CDR1 MNHNS and CDR2 SASEGT. The CDR3 sequence is 17 residues long. J was trimmed by 3 bases and V by 5 bases; bases with no gene match: 6.

CDR3 DNA sequence: TGTGCCAGCAGCCACACACCAAACACAGATACGCAGTATTTT. Translation gives CASSHTPNTDTQYF. The chain combines TRBV3-1 with TRBJ2-3; D gene unclear. CDR1 is LGHDT and CDR2 is YNNKEL in the germline V gene (reference sequence). The CDR3 runs 14 residues. V was cut by 3 bases and J by 2 bases, with 9 bases left in between.

This clonotype was seen many times. V and J are TRBV6-1 and TRBJ1-1; weak D call: TRBD1 (6 bases). CDR3 length: 15 residues. CDR1 MNHNS and CDR2 SASEGT come from the germline V gene. Trimming removed 2 bases from V and 0 bases from J, with 10 bases in between. This CDR3 is CASSEYRTVNTEAFF. CDR3 DNA: TGTGCCAGCAGTGAATACCGGACAGTGAACACTGAAGCTTTCTTT.

This clonotype was detected ten times or more. This sequence joins TRBV7-2 and TRBJ1-1; TRBD1 might be the D (6 bases). Germline-derived CDR1 and CDR2 are SGHTA and FQGNSA. The CDR3 is made up of 13 amino acids. V was pared by 7 bases and J by 6 bases, with 15 bases between. CDR3 amino acids: CASIRQAEAEAFF. For the CDR3, the DNA is TGTGCCAGCATCAGACAGGCGGAGGCTGAAGCTTTCTTT.

This clonotype was counted ten times or more. The rearrangement uses TRBV6-2 or TRBV6-3 and TRBJ2-7; a weak D match, TRBD2 (7 bases). Trimming stripped 6 bases from V and 2 bases from J, with 14 bases between. The CDR3 consists of 14 residues. Looked up from germline, CDR1 is MNHEY and CDR2 is SVGEGT. The CDR3 spells CASRALGGPYEQYF. The CDR3 DNA sequence: TGTGCCAGCAGAGCCCTGGGGGGGCCCTACGAGCAGTACTTC.

This clonotype was recorded many times. V gene TRBV2 combines with J gene TRBJ2-7; the D gene could be TRBD1 or TRBD2 (6 bases each). CDR1 and CDR2 (germline): SNHLY, FYNNEI. The CDR3 totals 14 residues. Trimming shortened V by 2 bases and J by 1 base, and 9 bases separated the two germline ends. CDR3 loop: CASSERGLSYEQYF. CDR3 coding DNA: TGTGCCAGCAGTGAACGGGGGCTATCCTACGAGCAGTACTTC.

Here the CDR3 reads CASIPLGGSGYTF. DNA for the CDR3: TGTGCCAGCATCCCATTGGGAGGTTCGGGCTACACCTTC. This chain uses TRBV6-2 or TRBV6-3 with TRBJ1-2; D uncertain. Trimming took 7 bases from V and 8 from J, leaving 17 bases between them. This CDR3 is 13 amino acids long. CDR1 MNHEY and CDR2 SVGEGT come from the germline V gene.

There are a few counts of this clonotype. V usage is TRBV10-3 and J usage is TRBJ2-3, with 9 positions matching TRBD1. The CDR3 runs 15 residues. The ends lost 7 bases at V and 0 bases at J; junction bases unmatched: 5. CDR1 and CDR2 from the germline V gene are ENHRY and SYGVKD. Here the CDR3 DNA reads TGTGCCATCAAGGGGGACAGGGCGAGCACAGATACGCAGTATTTT. The encoded protein is CAIKGDRASTDTQYF.

A remark on this clonotype: A read error may be the cause here, since a much bigger clone is one base away. The chain has TRBV30 and TRBJ1-5; unclear D gene. This CDR3 is 13 amino acids long. Germline lookup yields CDR1 GTSNPN and CDR2 SVGIG (reference sequence). V was cut by 3 bases and J by 5 bases, with 11 bases left in between. The CDR3 DNA is TGTGCCTGGAGCTCTCGGTGGTATCAGCCCCAGCATTTT. The encoded protein is CAWSSRWYQPQHF.

This clonotype has at least ten counts. This rearrangement joins TRBV11-2 to TRBJ2-7; D gene ambiguous. The CDR3 runs to 13 residues. V dropped 6 bases and J dropped 1 base, with 10 bases sitting between them. The germline V gene encodes CDR1 SGHAT and CDR2 FQNNGV. The CDR3 nucleotides are TGTGCCAGCAGGACGGTTTCTTCCTACGAGCAGTACTTC. Translation gives CASRTVSSYEQYF. Using reference TRBV11-2 and TRBJ2-7 for the parts outside the CDR3, the full variable domain is EAGVAQSPRYKIIEKRQSVAFWCNPISGHATLYWYQQILGQGPKLLIQFQNNGVVDDSQLPKDRFSAERLKGVDSTLKIQPAKLEDSAVYLCASRTVSSYEQYFGPGTRLTVT.

In the case of this clonotype: A read error is possible here, since a much larger clone lies one base away. The V call is TRBV6-2 or TRBV6-3, the J call TRBJ2-1, with TRBD2 matching over 8 bases. Germline V gene lookup returns CDR1 MNHEY and CDR2 SVGEGT. Trimming cost V 7 bases and J 8 bases; bases outside gene matches: 10. The CDR3 has 14 amino acids. The CDR3: CASTGGGGTDEQFF. The CDR3 coding sequence is TGTGCCAGCACGGGAGGGGGGGGGACTGATGAGCAGTTCTTC.